Each of the 15 T cell receptor delta chains below was sequenced from the same sample in a study of γδ T cells in repeated Plasmodium falciparum infection (dated by TCRdb to the early 2020s). The library came from multiplex PCR. Sequencing was carried out with an Illumina MiSeq. TCRdb recomputed clones from the public reads with CATT; identical DNA rows were then combined. In all, the sample holds tens of thousands of delta-chain clones, and about 1.5% of those were seen once. The top ten clones comprise roughly 8.1% of the sample. For bulk TCR repertoire analysis, Vgamma9/Vdelta2+ and Vdelta2-negative gammadelta T cell populations were isolated by flow sorting from peripheral blood mononuclear cells. Source material: gamma-delta T cells from blood. These receptors came from a pool of human donors (malaria-infected and uninfected, not separated).

This clone came up many times. The V gene is TRDV2, the J gene TRDJ1; 10 bases align to TRDD3. CDR3 length equals 17 residues. From germline, CDR1 is GEAIGNYY and CDR2 EKD. V dropped 3 bases and J dropped 0; count of bases not matched to a gene: 9. CDR3 amino acids: CACDGGGIRPNTDKLIF. The CDR3 coding sequence is TGTGCCTGTGACGGGGGGGGGATACGCCCGAACACCGATAAACTCATCTTT.

In its sample, this clone was seen many times. The V and J genes are TRDV1 and TRDJ1; 8 bases map to TRDD3. This CDR3 region has 24 residues. Germline V gene lookup returns CDR1 TSWWSYY and CDR2 QGS. V lost 1 base and J lost 0; bases outside the gene matches: 28. The CDR3 bases are TGTGCTCTTGGGGAACCGGGGCTTCCTCGTTTGACTTACTGGGGGCCCGCGTACACCGATAAACTCATCTTT. It translates to CALGEPGLPRLTYWGPAYTDKLIF.

This clone occurred a few times. TCRdb assigns this DNA the protein of a much larger clone, which departs from its translation at residue 9; this likely reflects a read error, and the protein shown comes from translating the DNA. The rearrangement joins TRDV1 to TRDJ1; D is uncertain. Here the J gene was assigned by germline matching of the DNA, as TCRdb has none. This CDR3 contains 16 residues. The V and J ends lost 3 bases and 0 bases respectively, with 14 bases between them. In germline, CDR1 is TSWWSYY, CDR2 QGS. The CDR3 bases are TGTGCTCTTGGGGACTATCTTGCCCCTCACACCGATAAACTCATCTTT. Protein product: CALGDYLAPHTDKLIF.

This clone was picked up many times. The sample carries other DNA sequences with the same CDR3. The chain links TRDV1 to TRDJ1; 12 bases are a match to TRDD3. The CDR3 has 20 residues. Losses at the gene ends were 3 bases for V and 0 bases for J; bases not matched to a gene: 14. The germline V gene has CDR1 TSWWSYY and CDR2 QGS. CDR3 amino acids: CALGDFGLGDTKGYTDKLIF. CDR3 in DNA: TGTGCTCTTGGGGATTTTGGACTGGGGGATACAAAAGGGTACACCGATAAACTCATCTTT.

This clone was seen many times. At one of its ends the junction is not consistent with the germline gene, which may arise from a read error. This chain connects TRDV1 to TRDJ1, with 10 bases lining up with TRDD3. Germline V gene sequence: CDR1 TSWWSYY, CDR2 QGS. This CDR3 has 22 residues. In nucleotides, the CDR3 is TGTGCTATTGGGGAACCCCCTTCGGGGGGGGATACGCGTGGACGAGGGACCGATAAACTCATCTTT. Residues: CAIGEPPSGGDTRGRGTDKLIF.

This clone appeared a few times. A far larger clone is one base from this, pointing to a likely read error. Other DNA variants within this sample encode the same CDR3. The chain has TRDV1 and TRDJ1, with 13 bases that match TRDD3. Germline CDR1 reads TSWWSYY; CDR2 reads QGS. The CDR3 totals 23 residues. The DNA for the CDR3 is TGCGCTCTTGGGGAACTTGCCCCACCTCCTGTACTGGGGGATACGATTTACCCCGATAAACTCATCTTT. Translating gives CALGELAPPPVLGDTIYPDKLIF.

This clone was detected ten times or more. The protein that TCRdb holds for this DNA derives from a much larger clone and differs from the translated DNA at residue 12, which likely indicates a read error; the protein shown here is translated from the DNA. The V and J genes are TRDV1 and TRDJ1; no definite D call. The ends were cut back, 5 bases at V and 3 bases at J, with 22 bases in the middle. The CDR3 extends over 17 amino acids. Looked up from germline, CDR1 is TSWWSYY and CDR2 is QGS. CDR3 sequence (DNA): TGTGCTCTTGGGACGAAGTGGTTCCCCCCGTACGCCGATAAACTCATCTTT. It translates to CALGTKWFPPYADKLIF.

The sample holds a few counts of this clone. Translating this DNA gives a protein that differs at residue 20 from the TCRdb one, which belongs to a much larger clone; a read error is likely, and the protein shown is this translation. For the CDR3, the DNA is TGTGCTCTTGGGGAACAGCCTTGTACTGGGGGATACGCTGATGTGCTGTACACCGATGAACTCATCTTT. This translates into CALGEQPCTGGYADVLYTDELIF. The chain recombines TRDV1 with TRDJ1; TRDD3 matches 13 bases. TCRdb supplies no J gene; here it was assigned by aligning the nucleotide sequence to germline. Germline CDR1 is TSWWSYY and CDR2 is QGS. This CDR3 contains 23 residues.

There are a few counts of this clone. The protein recorded in TCRdb matches a much larger clone and deviates from this DNA's translation at residue 4, suggesting a read error; the protein here is obtained by translating the DNA. The rearrangement joins TRDV1 to TRDJ1; the match to TRDD3 covers 9 bases. Here the J gene came from matching the DNA to germline, since TCRdb omits it. Per germline, CDR1 TSWWSYY and CDR2 QGS. This CDR3 spans 17 amino acids. CDR3 DNA sequence: TGTGCTCTTGAGGAACTCCTGTGGGGGATAAGGGCCGATAAACTCATCTTT. This translates into CALEELLWGIRADKLIF.

In the case of this clone: TCRdb's protein for this DNA is that of a much larger clone and differs from the translation at residue 7, likely a read error; the protein shown is the DNA translation. The V call is TRDV1, the J call TRDJ1; no definite D call. V was trimmed by 4 bases and J by 8 bases, leaving 11 bases between them. This CDR3 spans 12 amino acids. From germline, CDR1 is TSWWSYY and CDR2 QGS. The CDR3 coding sequence is TGTGCTCTTGGGGCCGTTCCCCAAAAACTCATCTTT. It encodes CALGAVPQKLIF.

In this sample, this clone is medium-sized. The identical CDR3 is also encoded by other nucleotide sequences in the sample. This chain connects TRDV1 to TRDJ1; 7 nucleotides align to TRDD3. Looked up from germline, CDR1 is TSWWSYY and CDR2 is QGS. The CDR3 has 19 residues. The trim removed 4 bases at V and 4 bases at J, leaving 21 bases unmatched. For the CDR3, the DNA is TGTGCTCTTGGGGGATTCGATAACTACGTACTGGGGCATATCGATAAACTCATCTTT. It yields the protein CALGGFDNYVLGHIDKLIF.

With regard to this clone: The protein given by TCRdb reflects a much larger clone and differs at residue 17 from this DNA's translation, likely from a read error; the protein shown is the DNA's translation. The chain couples TRDV2 to TRDJ3; TRDD3 aligns across 12 bases. The J gene was missing in TCRdb and was found by matching the end of the DNA to germline. From germline, CDR1 is GEAIGNYY and CDR2 EKD. The CDR3 is made up of 23 amino acids. The CDR3 reads CACDTVILGDTTDHSWGTRQMFF. The CDR3 nucleotides are TGTGCCTGTGACACCGTCATACTGGGGGATACAACAGATCACTCCTGGGGCACCCGACAGATGTTTTTC.

This clone was observed a few times. The mismatch at residue 15 between this DNA's translation and the TCRdb protein of a much larger clone likely reflects a read error; the protein shown is translated from the DNA. For the V gene the call is TRDV2; the J gene has no call; the table's D call, TRDD2, was not checked against the DNA. Germline V CDR1 and CDR2: GEAIGNYY, EKD. This CDR3 contains 17 residues. DNA of the CDR3: TGTGCCTGTGACCTCTTCCTACGGAACGAGAACACCGATAAACCCATCTTT. Translating it yields CACDLFLRNENTDKPIF.

This clone came up a few times. One base away lies a much larger clone, so this may be a sequencing read error. The chain has TRDV1 and TRDJ1, with D possibly matching TRDD3 (6 bases). TCRdb does not report a J gene; here it was assigned by matching the DNA to germline references. Germline V gene lookup returns CDR1 TSWWSYY and CDR2 QGS. The CDR3 is made up of 21 amino acids. The germline V and J ends were trimmed by 5 bases and 0 bases, with 31 bases remaining between them. The CDR3 DNA sequence: TGTGCTCTTGGGACATGTGATTCCCGTCGGGGATGCAGCATGTACACCGATAAACTCATCTTT. Encoded protein: CALGTCDSRRGCSMYTDKLIF.

This clone was seen a handful of times. For this DNA, TCRdb reports the protein of a much larger clone, which diverges at residue 13, most likely from a read error; the protein presented here is translated directly from the DNA. J is TRDJ1 and V is TRDV1; D is perhaps TRDD2 or TRDD3 (5 bases each). TCRdb records no J gene; here it was assigned by comparing the DNA to germline. The CDR3 has 22 amino acids. Germline V gene lookup returns CDR1 TSWWSYY and CDR2 QGS. Trimming took off 8 bases at V and 0 bases at J, with 37 bases between the two ends. CDR3 nucleotides: TGTGCTCTTTACTTCCCGGGGTTCTTTCGGGCGGGATCCTCTCACTACACCGATAAACTCATCTTT. This translates into CALYFPGFFRAGSSHYTDKLIF.